These 27 T cell receptor beta chains came from one sample sequenced in a study of tumor-infiltrating lymphocytes in primary liver carcinoma. Unsorted bulk tissue, about 18-32 mg of it, served as the source for co-extraction of RNA and DNA. The investigators made TCR beta cDNA from roughly 0.55 ug total RNA, using a constant-region primer. Sequencing libraries for TCR beta derived from three nested multiplex PCR rounds that used slightly modified ARM-PCR. Researchers ran the first two PCR rounds for about 11 cycles each with TRBV1-TRBV30 forward primers and a C-beta reverse primer. Via MiXCR, TCRdb re-called the multiplex PCR reads, giving one row per CDR3 protein. The table includes 75,000 to 80,000 distinct CDR3 sequences, about three quarters detected once. Material for sequencing was tumor-adjacent normal liver tissue. The source is a man in his forties with primary liver carcinoma and hepatitis B virus infection.

Notes on this clonotype: A clone one base away is much larger, so this may be a read error. The gene calls are TRBV18 and TRBJ2-1, with D possibly being TRBD2 (6 bases). CDR3 size: 15 residues. V was clipped by 3 bases and J by 3 bases, with 12 bases between them. Germline lookup yields CDR1 KGHSH and CDR2 LQKENI. The CDR3 DNA reads as TGTGCCAGCTCACCGAGTCTAGCGAGCTACAATGAGCAGTTCTTC. It translates to CASSPSLASYNEQFF.

This clonotype showed up just a few times. This may be a read error: a much more frequent sequence differs by one nucleotide. V is TRBV6-6 and J is TRBJ2-2; tentative D call: TRBD2 (6 bases). This CDR3 has 14 residues. Germline V CDR1 and CDR2: MNHNY, SVGAGI (reference sequence). For the CDR3, the DNA is TGTGCCATCTCCGTCGCCCGAGGGACCGGGGGGCTGTTTTTT. It specifies CAISVARGTGGLFF.

This clonotype was seen just once. The gene calls are TRBV11-2 and TRBJ2-1; 9 bases fit TRBD2. Germline CDR1 and CDR2: SGHAT and FQNNGV. The V segment lost 2 bases and the J segment 12 bases; nucleotides outside the gene matches: 14. This CDR3 has 16 amino acids. CDR3 nucleotides: TGTGCCAGCAGCTTAACCGGGGCTAGCGGGGACAGTGTGCAGTTCTTC. Amino acids: CASSLTGASGDSVQFF. Based on the CDR3 plus reference TRBV11-2 and TRBJ2-1, the full variable domain is EAGVAQSPRYKIIEKRQSVAFWCNPISGHATLYWYQQILGQGPKLLIQFQNNGVVDDSQLPKDRFSAERLKGVDSTLKIQPAKLEDSAVYLCASSLTGASGDSVQFFGPGTRLTVL.

Concerning this clonotype itself: The germline gene is not matched at one end of the junction; a read error may be the cause. The chain couples TRBV4-1 to TRBJ2-7; the D is unclear. CDR1 MGHRA and CDR2 YSYEKL come from the germline V gene. The CDR3 sequence is 14 residues long. The CDR3 sequence: CTSSPHPLWYEQYF. The DNA for the CDR3 is TGCACCAGCAGCCCTCACCCTCTATGGTACGAGCAGTACTTC.

A remark on this clonotype: The junction does not match germline at one end; this may be a read error. The chain joins TRBV6-6 to TRBJ2-1; D possibly matches TRBD1 or TRBD2 (5 bases each). Germline values: CDR1 MNHNY, CDR2 SVGAGI (reference sequence). The CDR3 is 15 residues long. The CDR3 nucleotides are TGTGCCAGCAGCTATGGGACCTATACCTTAGATGAACAGTTCTTC. It specifies CASSYGTYTLDEQFF.

The V and J genes are TRBV29-1 and TRBJ1-4, with a possible D match to TRBD1 (6 bases). This CDR3 is 13 amino acids long. With 6 bases removed from V and 8 bases from J, the gap between germline ends came to 16 bases. Looked up from germline, CDR1 is SQVTM and CDR2 is ANQGSEA. The CDR3 spells CSVGGGGGEKLFF. In nucleotides, the CDR3 is TGCAGCGTGGGGGGAGGGGGAGGAGAAAAACTGTTTTTT. Based on the CDR3 plus reference TRBV29-1 and TRBJ1-4, the full variable domain is SAVISQKPSRDICQRGTSLTIQCQVDSQVTMMFWYRQQPGQSLTLIATANQGSEATYESGFVIDKFPISRPNLTFSTLTVSNMSPEDSSIYLCSVGGGGGEKLFFGSGTQLSVL.

A word on this clonotype: The junction departs from the called germline gene at one end, perhaps through a read error. The J gene is TRBJ2-2, the V gene TRBV10-3; 7 bases match TRBD1. Germline V gene data show CDR1 as ENHRY and CDR2 as SYGVKD. The CDR3 is 16 residues long. The CDR3 region is CAIMGTEGGNTGDLFF. As DNA, the CDR3 is TGTGCCATCATGGGGACAGAGGGTGGGAATACCGGGGACCTGTTTTTT.

A note on this clonotype: One junction end does not reproduce the germline sequence, and a read error may be involved. The rearrangement joins TRBV5-5 to TRBJ2-3; TRBD1 is a possible D gene (5 bases). The CDR3 runs to 14 residues. CDR1 and CDR2 from the germline V gene are SGHKS and YYEKEE (reference sequence). CDR3 sequence reads: CDSNYGAATDMQYF. The CDR3 region has the DNA TGTGACAGCAACTATGGGGCCGCCACAGATATGCAGTATTTT.

For this clonotype: This CDR3 is missing its conserved last phenylalanine or tryptophan, likely due to a read error. In DNA form, the CDR3 reads TGCGCCAGCATCCGCTTCTCCGGGACAGGGATGCAAGGGCAGTTCTCC. Its translation is CASIRFSGTGMQGQFS. The V call is TRBV4-3, the J call TRBJ2-1; 9 positions agree with TRBD1. The germline gives CDR1 LGHNA, CDR2 YSLEER. Trimming at V came to 7 bases and at J to 12 bases, leaving 19 bases not matched to a gene. The CDR3 consists of 16 residues.

On this clonotype itself: No conserved phenylalanine or tryptophan is present at the end of the CDR3, so a read error is the likely explanation. This chain connects TRBV10-3 to TRBJ1-6; 8 bases agree with TRBD1. Germline V gene data show CDR1 as ENHRY and CDR2 as SYGVKD. This CDR3 has 15 amino acids. CDR3 sequence (DNA): TGTGTCATCAGTGAGACAGGGGCCACTAATTCACCCCTCCACTAT. It translates to CVISETGATNSPLHY.

This clonotype appeared many times. The genes are TRBV5-1 and TRBJ2-1; 9 nucleotides agree with TRBD2. The CDR3 is made up of 14 amino acids. V trimming: 5 bases; J trimming: 4 bases; junction bases outside the gene matches: 4. Germline CDR1 SGHRS, CDR2 YFSETQ. The CDR3: CASSSAGGYNEQFF. The CDR3 DNA sequence: TGCGCCAGCAGTTCGGCGGGAGGGTACAATGAGCAGTTCTTC.

With regard to this clonotype: A much bigger clone sits one base away, suggesting this may be a read error. This chain joins TRBV7-9 and TRBJ2-7, with TRBD2 matching 8 bases. There are 14 residues in the CDR3. CDR1 SEHNR and CDR2 FQNEAQ come from the germline V gene (reference sequence). The ends lost 9 bases at V and 6 bases at J; junction bases unmatched: 13. The CDR3 loop reads CARSTGTRGGEQYF. The CDR3 DNA reads TGTGCCAGGAGCACCGGGACTAGAGGAGGCGAGCAGTACTTC.

This clonotype was counted many times. The V call is TRBV5-1, the J call TRBJ2-5, with D maybe TRBD1 (6 bases). Germline CDR1 SGHRS, CDR2 YFSETQ. The CDR3 sequence is 16 residues long. V shed 0 bases and J shed 1 base, with 13 bases lying between them. CDR3 in amino acids: CASSLGITGPQETQYF. For the CDR3, the DNA is TGCGCCAGCAGCTTGGGCATAACAGGGCCCCAAGAGACCCAGTACTTC.

The rearrangement joins TRBV28 to TRBJ2-2; D not resolved. The CDR3 is 14 amino acids. Germline CDR1 reads MDHEN; CDR2 reads SYDVKM. Written as DNA, the CDR3 is TGTGCTTGCAGTCGACATCCGAACACCGGGGAGCTGTTTTTT. Protein product: CACSRHPNTGELFF.

As concerns this clonotype: This may be a read error, as it is one base from a much larger clone. The V call is TRBV11-1, the J call TRBJ2-4, with 13 bases lining up with TRBD2. There are 17 residues in the CDR3. Germline CDR1 SGHAT, CDR2 FQDESV (reference sequence). CDR3 in DNA: TGTATCAGCAGCTTTCCCGGGACTAGCGGGACTAAAAACATTCGGTACTTC. Its translation: CISSFPGTSGTKNIRYF.

This clonotype has ten or more counts. The CDR3 bases are TGTGCCAGCAGTCCGCGGGGACAGGGTAATCAGCCCCAGCATTTT. Its translation: CASSPRGQGNQPQHF. The rearrangement links TRBV12-3 or TRBV12-4 to TRBJ1-5, with TRBD1 identical over 9 bases. The CDR3 is made up of 15 amino acids. V lost 5 bases and J lost 4; bases outside the gene matches: 6.

The V call is TRBV9, the J call TRBJ2-7; D remains unclear. Germline V CDR1 and CDR2: SGDLS, YYNGEE. V shed 0 bases and J shed 0 bases, with 10 bases lying between them. This CDR3 spans 15 amino acids. The CDR3 coding sequence is TGTGCCAGCAGCGTAGTTGCCTCCCCCTCCTACGAGCAGTACTTC. This translates into CASSVVASPSYEQYF.

The sample holds many counts of this clonotype. This chain joins TRBV5-5 and TRBJ2-1; 11 bases agree with TRBD2. The CDR3 length is 17 residues. Germline CDR1 reads SGHKS; CDR2 reads YYEKEE (reference sequence). After removal of 3 bases from V and 2 bases from J, the junction contained 7 bases not matched to a gene. This CDR3 is CASSSLTSGATYNEQFF. CDR3 sequence (DNA): TGTGCCAGCAGCTCATTGACTAGCGGGGCCACCTACAATGAGCAGTTCTTC.

A note on this clonotype: At one of its ends the junction is not consistent with the germline gene, which may arise from a read error. The rearrangement uses TRBV5-4 and TRBJ2-7; TRBD2 matches 7 bases. The CDR3 sequence is 14 residues long. The V gene's germline CDR1 is SGHNT and CDR2 YYREEE (reference sequence). The CDR3 DNA reads TGTGTCAGCAGTTGGGACTACAGACTCTACGAGCAGTACTTC. Protein product: CVSSWDYRLYEQYF.

This clonotype was seen once. Sequence at one end of the junction differs from germline and may be a read error. This chain's CDR3 is CTTSSSGRTDYNEQFF. CDR3 DNA: TGTACCACCAGCAGTAGCGGGAGGACCGATTACAATGAGCAGTTCTTC. The rearrangement uses TRBV15 and TRBJ2-1; 10 bases align to TRBD2. The CDR3 length is 16 residues. Germline CDR1 is LNHNV and CDR2 is YYDKDF (reference sequence).

Concerning this clonotype itself: Germline is not matched at one junction end, which may reflect a read error. V and J are TRBV7-9 and TRBJ2-7; D is perhaps TRBD1 (5 bases). CDR1 is SEHNR, CDR2 FQNEAQ, per germline (reference sequence). This CDR3 has 15 residues. The CDR3 region has the DNA TGTGCCAGCAGCTTAAGTCAAGGGGCATCCTACGAGCGGTACTTC. As protein: CASSLSQGASYERYF.

For this clonotype: The junction and the germline gene differ at one end; a read error may be behind it. The genes are TRBV10-3 and TRBJ2-7; D possibly corresponds to TRBD2 (5 bases). This CDR3 contains 15 residues. The germline gives CDR1 ENHRY, CDR2 SYGVKD. The CDR3 sequence is CVISEIRLRTYEHYF. In DNA form, the CDR3 reads TGTGTCATCAGTGAGATAAGGTTAAGGACTTACGAGCATTACTTC.

This clonotype was counted ten times or more. The rearrangement joins TRBV7-9 to TRBJ2-1, with TRBD2 identical over 9 bases. V lost 0 bases to trimming and J lost 8 bases; unmatched junction nucleotides: 14. This CDR3 has 18 amino acids. Germline V gene sequence: CDR1 SEHNR, CDR2 FQNEAQ (reference sequence). CDR3 nucleotide sequence: TGTGCCAGCAGCTTAGCGGCTACTAGCGGGCCTGAGGGCGATGAGCAGTTCTTC. Translated: CASSLAATSGPEGDEQFF.

This clonotype showed up just once. At one end the junction does not follow the germline gene, possibly because of a read error. J is TRBJ2-3 and V is TRBV6-1; 7 nucleotides agree with TRBD1. Germline V gene lookup returns CDR1 MNHNS and CDR2 SASEGT. This CDR3 contains 14 residues. CDR3 nucleotides: TGTACCAGCGGTGATAGGGGGCCCACAGATACGCAGTATTTT. Protein sequence: CTSGDRGPTDTQYF.

Worth noting for this clonotype: A read error is likely, as this CDR3 ends without the conserved phenylalanine or tryptophan. The J gene is TRBJ2-7, the V gene TRBV11-2; D gene uncertain. V shed 3 bases and J shed 3 bases, with 12 bases lying between them. The germline CDR1 and CDR2 sequences are SGHAT and FQNNGV. The CDR3 consists of 14 residues. Here the CDR3 DNA reads TGTGCCAGCAGCTTTGTAGGGTTGTACTACGAGCAGTACTCC. Translated: CASSFVGLYYEQYS.

The V gene is TRBV10-3, the J gene TRBJ1-1; unclear D gene. Germline V CDR1 and CDR2: ENHRY, SYGVKD. The CDR3 sequence is 15 residues long. V was clipped by 3 bases and J by 4 bases, with 15 bases between them. The CDR3 reads CAISDQSRGVTEAFF. In DNA, the CDR3 is TGTGCCATCAGTGACCAGTCCCGGGGTGTCACTGAAGCTTTCTTT.

As regards this clonotype: An end of the junction differs from the germline gene, which may be a read error. V usage is TRBV13 and J usage is TRBJ1-6; 7 bases map to TRBD1. The CDR3 is 15 amino acids. Germline V gene sequence: CDR1 PRHDT, CDR2 FYEKMQ (reference sequence). The CDR3 bases are TGTGCCAGCAGCTTAGGGCGGGACAGCAATTCAGCCCTCCACTTT. As protein: CASSLGRDSNSALHF.